The T cell receptor (beta chain) under discussion was sequenced for a study of T cell repertoires in aging, cancer and after chemotherapy (dated by TCRdb to between 2018 and 2021). For the wider study: Six donor age groups were covered, ranging from 30 or younger up to 70 or older, and each group contained at least three individuals. Alongside fewer than 100 healthy donors serving as a reference group, the cohort included some 220 cancer patients, of whom 90 to 94 had hematological cancers and 120 to 130 had solid cancers. Peripheral blood TCR beta repertoires from healthy donors and cancer patients were profiled to examine immunoaging and T cell reconstitution after chemotherapy. Control TCR repertoires from healthy donors were recorded across several months to years, and re-sampling revealed clear clonal overlap. In total, the full dataset held about 8.8 million TCR reads.

The germline V gene (reference sequence) sets CDR1 to DFQATT and CDR2 to SNEGSKA. Trimming removed 3 bases from V and 9 bases from J, leaving 14 bases between the germline ends. The CDR3 runs 12 amino acids, cysteine and phenylalanine included. Only CDR3 DNA is held: 36 bases, read in frame from base 1. General findings and caveats noted by the study authors: Significantly lower blood TCR diversity and higher clonality were observed in untreated patients with hematological or solid cancers than in age-matched healthy donors. In both cancer cohorts, the median generation probability rose over the chemotherapy interval, which suggests that the repertoire was reconstituted through rebound thymic output. According to the authors, the repertoire data do not permit conclusions about immunological memory after chemotherapy. In healthy donors, the decline in TCR diversity with age was mainly explained by loss of richness, whereas in cancer patients loss of evenness was also found to contribute.

Instead of sorted cells or RNA, genomic DNA extracted from peripheral blood served as the source for amplifying TCR beta rearrangements. This clonotype qualifies as medium-sized (0.01 to 0.1%). It has no known antigen specificity. Base qualities were left out, and no much larger clone turns up one base away. Rearranged TRB sequences spanning V, D and J segments were amplified in a multiplex touch-down PCR with a mixed TRB-A/B primer pool. Illumina adapters and sample indices were attached to the amplicons through two consecutive PCR reactions run with Phusion HS II polymerase. After gel purification with the NucleoSpin Gel and PCR Clean-up kit, the amplicons were checked using Qubit and an Agilent 2100 Bioanalyzer. Sequencing of libraries was carried out on an Illumina MiSeq in 600-cycle, single-indexed, paired-end runs. The authors processed their data as follows. MiXCR versions 2.12 and 3.0.5 were used to process the TRB sequences. Each unique CDR3 nucleotide sequence was treated as one clone, and only productive sequences with two or more reads were kept. The repertoire metrics were Shannon diversity, evenness, clonality (calculated as one minus evenness), and diversity profiles parameterized by alpha from 0 to 5. Generation probabilities of clones in paired pre- and post-chemotherapy samples were computed with the IGoR algorithm. The public reads were run again by TCRdb, first through fastp at Q25 and then through MiXCR, and only productive beta chains were kept. Here each entry gathers all rows of one CDR3 protein and keeps the most common genes and DNA. Clone size and V and J calls follow TCRdb, not the original study. For this sample there are some 15,000 distinct CDR3 sequences; 21% appear just once. Approximately 5.8% of the sample lies in the top ten.

The sample comprised blood. The clonotype was recovered from a human donor in good health. This chain is built from TRBV20-1 and TRBJ1-1; the D gene is perhaps TRBD1, on 5 matching bases. The DNA sequence is TGCAGTGCTAGTGGTGACAGTGAGAAAGCTTTCTTT. This sequence encodes CSASGDSEKAFF.